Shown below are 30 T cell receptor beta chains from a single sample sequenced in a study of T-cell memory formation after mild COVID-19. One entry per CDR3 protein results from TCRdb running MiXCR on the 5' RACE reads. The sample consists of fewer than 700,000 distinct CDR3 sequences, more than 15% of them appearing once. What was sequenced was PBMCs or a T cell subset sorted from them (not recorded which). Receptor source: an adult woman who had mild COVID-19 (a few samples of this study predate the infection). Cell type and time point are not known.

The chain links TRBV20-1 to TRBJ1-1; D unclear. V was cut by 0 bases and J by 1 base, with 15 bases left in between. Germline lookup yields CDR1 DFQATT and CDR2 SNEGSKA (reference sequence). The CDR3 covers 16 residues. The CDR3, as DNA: TGCAGTGCTAGAGATGGTGGGCGTTATTCGAACACTGAAGCTTTCTTT. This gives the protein CSARDGGRYSNTEAFF.

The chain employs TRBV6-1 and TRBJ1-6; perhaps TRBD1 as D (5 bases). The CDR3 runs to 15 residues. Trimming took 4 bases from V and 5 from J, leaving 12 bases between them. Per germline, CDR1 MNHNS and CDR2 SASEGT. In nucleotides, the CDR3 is TGTGCCAGCAGTGCGGGGACGGCTGATAATTCACCCCTCCACTTT. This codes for CASSAGTADNSPLHF.

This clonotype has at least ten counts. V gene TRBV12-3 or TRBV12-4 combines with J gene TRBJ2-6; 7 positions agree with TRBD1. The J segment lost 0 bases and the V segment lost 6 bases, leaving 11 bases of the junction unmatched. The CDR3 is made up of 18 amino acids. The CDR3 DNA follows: TGTGCCAGCAGCCCTAGAACAGGGGCCTACTCTGGGGCCAACGTCCTGACTTTC. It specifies CASSPRTGAYSGANVLTF.

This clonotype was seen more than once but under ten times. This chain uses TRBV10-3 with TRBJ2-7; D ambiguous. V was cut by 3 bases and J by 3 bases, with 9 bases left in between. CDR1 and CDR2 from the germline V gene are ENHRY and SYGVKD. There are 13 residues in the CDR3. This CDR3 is CAISDWQGYEQYF. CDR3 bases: TGTGCCATCAGTGACTGGCAAGGCTACGAGCAGTACTTC.

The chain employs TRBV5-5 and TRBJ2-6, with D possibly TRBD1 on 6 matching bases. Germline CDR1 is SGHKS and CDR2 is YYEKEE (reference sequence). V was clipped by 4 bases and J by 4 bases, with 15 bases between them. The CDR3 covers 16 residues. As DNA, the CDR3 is TGTGCCAGCAGCCAGGGACACACGGCCGGGGCCAACGTCCTGACTTTC. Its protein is CASSQGHTAGANVLTF.

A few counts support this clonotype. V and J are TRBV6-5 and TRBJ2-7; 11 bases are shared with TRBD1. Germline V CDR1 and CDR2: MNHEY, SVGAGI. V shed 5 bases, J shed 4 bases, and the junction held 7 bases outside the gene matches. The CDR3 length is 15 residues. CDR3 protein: CASSNTGTGGYEQYF. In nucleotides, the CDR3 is TGTGCCAGCAGTAATACCGGGACAGGGGGGTACGAGCAGTACTTC.

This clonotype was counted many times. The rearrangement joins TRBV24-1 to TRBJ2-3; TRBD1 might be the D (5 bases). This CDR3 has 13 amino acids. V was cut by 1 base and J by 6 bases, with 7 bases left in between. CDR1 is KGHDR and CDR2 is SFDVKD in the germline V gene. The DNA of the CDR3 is TGTGCCACCAGTGATTTTGGGGCCGATACGCAGTATTTT. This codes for CATSDFGADTQYF.

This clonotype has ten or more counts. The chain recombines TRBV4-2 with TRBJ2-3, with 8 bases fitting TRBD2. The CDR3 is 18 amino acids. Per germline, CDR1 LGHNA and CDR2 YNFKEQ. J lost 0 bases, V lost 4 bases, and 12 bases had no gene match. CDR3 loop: CASSLLLASGQSTDTQYF. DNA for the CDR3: TGTGCCAGCAGCCTGCTACTCGCTAGCGGGCAAAGCACAGATACGCAGTATTTT.

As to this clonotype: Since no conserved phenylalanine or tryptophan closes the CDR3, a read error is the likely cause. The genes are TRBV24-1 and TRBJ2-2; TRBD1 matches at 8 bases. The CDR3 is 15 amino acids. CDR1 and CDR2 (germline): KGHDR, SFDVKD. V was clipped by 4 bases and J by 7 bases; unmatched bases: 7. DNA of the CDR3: TGTGCCACCAGTGACCAGGACAGGGAGATCGGGGAGCTGTTTTCT. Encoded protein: CATSDQDREIGELFS.

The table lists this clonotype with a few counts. CDR3 DNA: TGTGCCAGCAGCTCCGCAACAGGGGGTTTAAATCAGCCCCAGCATTTT. It translates to CASSSATGGLNQPQHF. V and J are TRBV7-8 and TRBJ1-5, with TRBD1 matching 8 bases. The germline gives CDR1 SGHVS, CDR2 FQNEAQ. This CDR3 is 16 amino acids long. Unmatched junction bases numbered 9, after V lost 4 bases and J lost 4 bases.

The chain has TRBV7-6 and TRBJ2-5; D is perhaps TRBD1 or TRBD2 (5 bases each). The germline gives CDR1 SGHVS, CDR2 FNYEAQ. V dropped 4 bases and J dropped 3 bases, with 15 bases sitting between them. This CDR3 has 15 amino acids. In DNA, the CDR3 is TGTGCCAGCAGCTACGTAGACAGCGGTAAAGAGACCCAGTACTTC. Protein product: CASSYVDSGKETQYF.

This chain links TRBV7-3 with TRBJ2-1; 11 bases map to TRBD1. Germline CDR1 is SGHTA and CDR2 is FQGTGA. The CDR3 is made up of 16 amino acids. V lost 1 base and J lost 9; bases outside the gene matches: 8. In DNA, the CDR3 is TGTGCCAGCAGCTTAAAAATGGGACAGGGGGTGGGTGAGCAGTTCTTC. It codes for CASSLKMGQGVGEQFF.

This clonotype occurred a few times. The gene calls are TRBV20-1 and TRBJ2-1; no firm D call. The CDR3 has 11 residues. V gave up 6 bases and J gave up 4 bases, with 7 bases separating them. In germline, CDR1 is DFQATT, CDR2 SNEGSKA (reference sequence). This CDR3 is CSAPEYNEQFF. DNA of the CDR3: TGCAGTGCGCCGGAGTACAATGAGCAGTTCTTC.

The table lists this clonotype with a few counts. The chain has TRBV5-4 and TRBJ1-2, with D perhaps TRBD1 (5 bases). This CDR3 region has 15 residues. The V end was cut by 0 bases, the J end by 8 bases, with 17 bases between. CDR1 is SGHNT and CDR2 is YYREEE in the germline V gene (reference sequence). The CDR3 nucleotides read TGTGCCAGCAGCTTGGAAAGGGGACGGATGGAGGGCTACACCTTC. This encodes CASSLERGRMEGYTF. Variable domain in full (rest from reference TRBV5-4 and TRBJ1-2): ETGVTQSPTHLIKTRGQQVTLRCSSQSGHNTVSWYQQALGQGPQFIFQYYREEENGRGNFPPRFSGLQFPNYSSELNVNALELDDSALYLCASSLERGRMEGYTFGSGTRLTVV.

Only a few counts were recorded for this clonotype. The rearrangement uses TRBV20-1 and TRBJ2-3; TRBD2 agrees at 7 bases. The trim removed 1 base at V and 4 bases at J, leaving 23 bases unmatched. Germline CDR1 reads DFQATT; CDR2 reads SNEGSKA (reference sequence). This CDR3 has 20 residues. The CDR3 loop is CSARVWPSATLARGADTQYF. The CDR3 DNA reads TGCAGTGCTAGAGTATGGCCATCCGCGACACTAGCACGGGGGGCAGATACGCAGTATTTT.

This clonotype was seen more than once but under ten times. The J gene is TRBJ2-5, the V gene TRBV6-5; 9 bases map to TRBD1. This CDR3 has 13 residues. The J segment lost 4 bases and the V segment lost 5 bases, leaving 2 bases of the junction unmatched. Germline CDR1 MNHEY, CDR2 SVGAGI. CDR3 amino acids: CASSGQGRETQYF. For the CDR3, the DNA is TGTGCCAGCAGTGGACAGGGGAGAGAGACCCAGTACTTC.

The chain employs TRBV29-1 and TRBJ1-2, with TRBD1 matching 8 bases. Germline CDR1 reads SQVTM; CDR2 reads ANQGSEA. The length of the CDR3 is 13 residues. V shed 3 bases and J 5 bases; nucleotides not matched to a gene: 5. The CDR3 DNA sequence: TGCAGCGTTGACAGGACAGGGCAATATGGCTACACCTTC. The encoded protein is CSVDRTGQYGYTF.

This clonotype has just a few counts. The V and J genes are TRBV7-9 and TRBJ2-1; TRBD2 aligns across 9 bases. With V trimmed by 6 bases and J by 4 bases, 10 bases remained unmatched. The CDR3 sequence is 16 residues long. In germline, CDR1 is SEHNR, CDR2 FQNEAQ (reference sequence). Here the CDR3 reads CASSPASGIGYNEQFF. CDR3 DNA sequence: TGTGCCAGCAGTCCCGCTAGCGGGATAGGTTACAATGAGCAGTTCTTC.

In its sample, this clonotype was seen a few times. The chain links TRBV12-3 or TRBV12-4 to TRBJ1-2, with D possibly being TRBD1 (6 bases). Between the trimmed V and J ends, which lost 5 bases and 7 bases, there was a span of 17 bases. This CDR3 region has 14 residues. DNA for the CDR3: TGTGCCAGCAGTCCACAGCAGGGGTTGGGTGGCTACACCTTC. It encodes CASSPQQGLGGYTF.

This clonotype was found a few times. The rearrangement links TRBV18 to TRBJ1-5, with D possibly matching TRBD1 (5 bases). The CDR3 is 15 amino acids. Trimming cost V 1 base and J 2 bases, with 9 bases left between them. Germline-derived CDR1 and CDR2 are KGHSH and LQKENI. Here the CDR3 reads CASSPQKGRNQPQHF. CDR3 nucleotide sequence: TGTGCCAGCTCACCACAAAAGGGGCGCAATCAGCCCCAGCATTTT.

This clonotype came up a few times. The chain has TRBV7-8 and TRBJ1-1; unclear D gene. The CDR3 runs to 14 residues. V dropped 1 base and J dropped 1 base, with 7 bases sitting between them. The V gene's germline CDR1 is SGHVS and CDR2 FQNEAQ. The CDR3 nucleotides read TGTGCCAGCAGCTTAGAGGCGAGGAACACTGAAGCTTTCTTT. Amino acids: CASSLEARNTEAFF. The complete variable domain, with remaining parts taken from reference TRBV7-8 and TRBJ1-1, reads GAGVSQSPRYKVAKRGQDVALRCDPISGHVSLFWYQQALGQGPEFLTYFQNEAQLDKSGLPSDRFFAERPEGSVSTLKIQRTQQEDSAVYLCASSLEARNTEAFFGQGTRLTVV.

In DNA form, the CDR3 reads TGCAGTGCTAGGGACCTACAGGGACTCTCCTACGAGCAGTACTTC. Translated: CSARDLQGLSYEQYF. The chain couples TRBV20-1 to TRBJ2-7; D possibly matches TRBD1 or TRBD2 (6 bases each). The germline CDR1 and CDR2 sequences are DFQATT and SNEGSKA (reference sequence). This CDR3 has 15 amino acids. V lost 3 bases to trimming and J lost 0 bases, with 15 bases between them.

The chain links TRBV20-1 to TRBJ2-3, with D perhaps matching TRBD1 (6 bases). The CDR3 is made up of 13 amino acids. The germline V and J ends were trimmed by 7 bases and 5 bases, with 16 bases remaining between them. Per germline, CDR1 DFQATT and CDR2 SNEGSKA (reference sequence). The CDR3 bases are TGCAGTGATCAACAGGGAGCTCTAGATACGCAGTATTTT. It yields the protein CSDQQGALDTQYF.

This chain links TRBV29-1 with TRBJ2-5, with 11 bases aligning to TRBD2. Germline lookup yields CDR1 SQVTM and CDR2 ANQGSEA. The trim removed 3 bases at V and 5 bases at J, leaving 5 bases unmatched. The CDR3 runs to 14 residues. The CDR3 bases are TGCAGCGTTGAGGGACTAGCGGCGCCCGAGACCCAGTACTTC. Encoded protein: CSVEGLAAPETQYF.

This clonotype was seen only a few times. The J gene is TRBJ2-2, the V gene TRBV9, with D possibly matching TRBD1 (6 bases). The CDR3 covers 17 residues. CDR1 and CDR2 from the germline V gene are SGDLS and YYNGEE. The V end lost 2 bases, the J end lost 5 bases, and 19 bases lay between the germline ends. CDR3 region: CASSVGQLGRGTGELFF. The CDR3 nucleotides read TGTGCCAGCAGCGTCGGACAATTGGGCAGGGGAACCGGGGAGCTGTTTTTT.

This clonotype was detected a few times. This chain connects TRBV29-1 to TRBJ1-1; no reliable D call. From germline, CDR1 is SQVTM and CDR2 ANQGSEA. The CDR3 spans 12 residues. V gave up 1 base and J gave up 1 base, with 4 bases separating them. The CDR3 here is CSVEVRNTEAFF. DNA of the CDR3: TGCAGCGTTGAAGTAAGGAACACTGAAGCTTTCTTT.

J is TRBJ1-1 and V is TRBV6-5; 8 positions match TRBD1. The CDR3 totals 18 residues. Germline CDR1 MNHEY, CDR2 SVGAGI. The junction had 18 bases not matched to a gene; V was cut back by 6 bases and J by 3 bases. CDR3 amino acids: CASRPTWANRGLDTEAFF. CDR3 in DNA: TGTGCCAGCAGACCCACCTGGGCAAACAGGGGGTTAGACACTGAAGCTTTCTTT.

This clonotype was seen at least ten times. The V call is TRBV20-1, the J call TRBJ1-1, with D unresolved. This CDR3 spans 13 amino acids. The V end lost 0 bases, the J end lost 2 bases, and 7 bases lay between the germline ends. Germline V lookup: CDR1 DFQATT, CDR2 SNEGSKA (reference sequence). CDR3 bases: TGCAGTGCTAGAGATCTGGTTAACACTGAAGCTTTCTTT. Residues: CSARDLVNTEAFF.

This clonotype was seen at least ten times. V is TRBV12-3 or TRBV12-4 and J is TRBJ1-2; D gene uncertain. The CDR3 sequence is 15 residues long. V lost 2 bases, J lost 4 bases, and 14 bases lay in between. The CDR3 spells CASSLSPGVSYGYTF. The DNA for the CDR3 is TGTGCCAGCAGTTTATCTCCCGGGGTGAGCTATGGCTACACCTTC.

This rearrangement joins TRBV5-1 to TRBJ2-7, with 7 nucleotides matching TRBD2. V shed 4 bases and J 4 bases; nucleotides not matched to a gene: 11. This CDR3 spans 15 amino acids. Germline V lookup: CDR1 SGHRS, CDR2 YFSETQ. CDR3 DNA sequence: TGCGCCAGCAGCCACGGTGCGGGAGTAGAGTACGAGCAGTACTTC. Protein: CASSHGAGVEYEQYF.